This is a list of T cell receptor beta chains from one sample in a study of CD8+ T cells in alopecia areata. Sequencing used immunoSEQ multiplex PCR; TCRdb keeps in-frame clones, though not all of them. This sample yields around 140,000 clones, of which roughly 86% are seen a single time; under 15% belongs to the top ten. The source material was CD8+ T cells sorted from blood, sampled at week 4, from a patient treated with tofacitinib. The source is a human donor with alopecia areata. Each CDR3 is given with its conserved first and last residue. D genes are given only for firm matches. Only some rows state a clone size, as once, few, many or a class for expanded clones.

d_call	j_call	clone_size	v_call	cdr3_nt	cdr3_aa
TRBD1	TRBJ1-2	.	TRBV29-1	TGCAGCGTTACACCCTACCGGGACAGGGGAAATAGGGCCTATGGCTACACCTTC	CSVTPYRDRGNRAYGYTF
.	TRBJ2-3	.	TRBV27	TGTGCCAGCAGCCCCACTAGGGGGGACCCCCTCGGCACAGATACGCAGTATTTT	CASSPTRGDPLGTDTQYF
.	TRBJ2-7	few	TRBV11-2	TGTGCCAGCAGCTCAGGTTACGAGCAGTACTTC	CASSSGYEQYF
.	TRBJ2-1	.	TRBV4-1	TGCGCCAGCAGCCAAGATCCGGGAGACTCCTACAATGAGCAGTTCTTC	CASSQDPGDSYNEQFF
.	TRBJ2-1	.	TRBV5-4	TGTGCCAGCAGCGAGTTTCTGAGCTCCTACAATGAGCAGTTCTTC	CASSEFLSSYNEQFF
.	TRBJ2-5	.	TRBV5-4	TGTGCCAGCAGCTTGGTGGCAGATCAAGAGACCCAGTACTTC	CASSLVADQETQYF
TRBD2	TRBJ2-3	few	TRBV29-1	TGCAGCGTTGAAGAACTAGCGGGAGGAGCAGATACGCAGTATTTT	CSVEELAGGADTQYF
TRBD2	TRBJ2-7	.	TRBV11-1	TGTGCCAGCAGCTTAGGAGCAGAGGGACTAGCTTACGAGCAGTACTTC	CASSLGAEGLAYEQYF
.	TRBJ1-1	.	TRBV5-4	TGTGCCAGCAGCTTGAACACTGAAGCTTTCTTT	CASSLNTEAFF
.	TRBJ1-6	.	TRBV27	TGTGCCAGCTCTCTTGGTTTTGATTCACCCCTCCACTTT	CASSLGFDSPLHF
.	TRBJ2-7	.	TRBV7-9	TGTGCCAGCAGCGACAACTCCTACGAGCAGTACTTC	CASSDNSYEQYF